This T cell receptor (beta chain) was identified during a study of cytomegalovirus exposure and HLA in healthy donors (dated by TCRdb to about 2017). General notes on the study: According to a later analysis, the approximately 120 validation repertoires were produced on the same platform as the approximately 690 repertoires of the first cohort. The study aimed to test whether cataloging public T cell receptors could reveal signatures of past pathogen exposure. High-throughput TCR immunosequencing, statistical association of individual TCRs with disease status, and machine learning were combined to predict cytomegalovirus infection status. Besides the first cohort of 666 subjects, a separate validation cohort made up of over 100 different subjects was used.

For this clone: Its recognized antigen is unknown. One base away there is no much larger clone; base qualities are not given.

Receptor libraries were prepared by the immunoSEQ multiplex PCR assay. The authors processed their data as follows. A statistical classification framework was developed to diagnose cytomegalovirus status using the catalog of TCR beta chain sequences. The clones in this table, taken by TCRdb from immuneACCESS, are in-frame only. Not every clone is retained; where verified, under half of the shortfall comes from an unresolved V gene, and the cause of the rest is unknown. For V, J and clone size, that table is used; D and trimming come from the DNA. The sample table lists about 120,000 clones, approximately 87% of them with a count of one. Of the sample, under 2.5% falls within the top ten clones. General study outcomes and caveats: All 120 or so repertoires were used to score co-occurrence in the validation cohort in a later analysis, because that analysis had no HLA typing for the cohort. In vitro tests confirmed that a few of the cytomegalovirus-associated TCR beta chains recognize cytomegalovirus antigens. A later analysis found that TCRs clustered in the first cohort also tended to co-occur in the roughly 120 validation repertoires, with 94% of cluster scores above 0. Most TCR sequences were observed very rarely across donors, whereas some public TCRs were present in many individuals. A total of 150 to 200 TCR beta chains were listed by the study as associated with cytomegalovirus. The authors suggested that the approach could potentially be extended to other disease states and immunological phenotypes. The classifier was reported to diagnose cytomegalovirus status with high specificity and sensitivity in both the original cohort and the validation cohort.

CDR1 and CDR2, per the germline V gene, are SGHDN and FVKESK. The CDR3 starts with the cysteine, ends with the phenylalanine, and has 17 residues. The sequence is cut down to CDR3 DNA, 51 bases in frame from base 1. The trim is 0 bases for V and 0 bases for J, with a gap of 12 bases between the germline ends. Separate from the roughly 700-subject first cohort, the validation cohort of 90 to 150 subjects was the group to which the donors belonged. This receptor chain uses TRBV14 and TRBJ2-1, and TRBD1 may be the D gene, going by 5 matching bases. Sequences were obtained from PBMCs. The receptor comes from a woman aged 25 to 39 in good health and CMV-seronegative. The CDR3 region: CASSQDQWQGSYNEQFF. The DNA sequence is as follows: TGTGCCAGCAGCCAAGATCAGTGGCAGGGCTCCTACAATGAGCAGTTCTTC.